This T cell receptor (beta chain) was recorded in a study of T cell repertoires in cytomegalovirus infection. Background on the study: Public TCR beta signatures were indicative of both CMV infection and a matching HLA type.

This clonotype was counted a few times. The antigen is not known. TCRdb independently ran MiXCR on the reads; one entry per CDR3 protein. The sample has 550,000 to 700,000 distinct CDR3 sequences; just under 40% are singletons. This CDR3 comprises 12 residues. Trimming took 4 bases from V and 7 from J, leaving 10 bases between them. Looked up from germline, CDR1 is SGHAT and CDR2 is FQNNGV. This sequence originates from a human donor in good health (CMV status not recorded). Some clones in this sample may be carry-over from other donors' samples. The V and J genes are TRBV11-2 and TRBJ1-2; D not certain. Material: cultured PBMCs, obtained from culture after CMV antigen stimulation. The CDR3 sequence: CASSSPWVGYTF. Here the CDR3 DNA reads TGTGCCAGCAGCTCCCCGTGGGTTGGCTACACCTTC. Using reference TRBV11-2 and TRBJ1-2 for the parts outside the CDR3, the full variable domain is EAGVAQSPRYKIIEKRQSVAFWCNPISGHATLYWYQQILGQGPKLLIQFQNNGVVDDSQLPKDRFSAERLKGVDSTLKIQPAKLEDSAVYLCASSSPWVGYTFGSGTRLTVV.